This T cell receptor (beta chain) was sequenced in a study of cytomegalovirus exposure and HLA in healthy donors (dated by TCRdb to about 2017). Context from the whole study: In an earlier analysis of approximately 500 of the donors, roughly 300 Gb of sequence data and 90 million to 130 million unique TCR beta sequences from about 190 million T cells were reported. An early release that covered some 640 HLA-typed donors contained 300 to 350 gigabases of sequencing data and 85 million to 100 million unique TCR sequences. Among the approximately 420 genotyped donors, under 90% belonged to the genetic ancestry cluster associated with self-reported Caucasian donors. The study aimed to test whether cataloging public T cell receptors could reveal signatures of past pathogen exposure. The study used immunosequencing to profile the T cell repertoires of approximately 640 subjects and linked those repertoires to cytomegalovirus serostatus. In addition to the first cohort of roughly 700 subjects, a separate validation cohort of 120 different subjects was used. High-throughput TCR immunosequencing, statistical association of individual TCRs with disease status, and machine learning were combined to predict cytomegalovirus infection status. A later analysis re-analyzed previously published TCR beta repertoires from roughly 600 donors and added high-resolution HLA genotyping to study TCR occurrence patterns. Rather than drawing on any new phenotypic data, the later analysis identified candidate immune exposures from TCR beta sequences and the way those sequences occurred across donors. An earlier analysis of some 500 of the donors used high-throughput TCR beta sequencing to judge whether each TCR beta V gene segment behaved as functional or pseudogenic. Donor age, sex, ethnicity and CMV serostatus were compiled alongside the repertoire data. In a later genetic analysis, genome-wide SNP genotypes for about 65% of the roughly 670 donors were used, and that subset was treated as a discovery cohort. Every discovery cohort repertoire had been produced on one sequencing platform. HLA typing covered class I and class II loci at four-digit resolution. Typing coverage differed by locus: A, B, C, DRB1 and DQB1 were typed in roughly 629-640 donors, DQA1 in roughly 500, DPA1 in around 600, and DPB1 in 400 to 490. Because of strong linkage in the cohort, roughly five DR-DQ haplotypes were treated as single units for association and clustering. On average, around 240,000 unique TCR beta nucleotide sequences were sequenced per donor among roughly 430 genotyped donors of the cohort, with roughly 20% of those sequences being non-productive.

V and J lose 5 bases and 4 bases, and a span of 11 bases separates them. The CDR3 measures 13 amino acids from cysteine to phenylalanine. Only the CDR3 portion is preserved as DNA: 39 bases, with reading frame beginning at the first base. The germline V gene provides CDR1 KGHSH and CDR2 LQKENI. The cohort comprised around 690 healthy bone marrow donors. Cohort members were all nominally healthy when sampled, although unrecorded immune exposures were likely present. The donor tested CMV seronegative, placing the donor among the 300 to 450 seronegative members of the cohort. Every donor gave a peripheral blood sample, and the peripheral blood mononuclear cells from that sample were used for TCR beta sequencing. The Qiagen DNeasy Blood Extraction Kit was used to extract genomic DNA from the blood cell samples. Overall results and qualifications from the work: In a later analysis, the rate of TCR association differed among HLA loci, with DRB1 alleles having the most associated TCRs and HLA-C alleles having the fewest. Broadly in line with IMGT annotations, most TCR beta V segments showed up in productive rearrangements about 87% or about 30% of the time in an earlier analysis of 450 to 600 of the donors. The only immune exposure information available for the cohort was CMV serostatus. The sequencing pipeline was judged likely to have produced a cluster of highly shared sequence variants as a technical artifact. In the study, some 160 TCR beta chains were listed as associated with cytomegalovirus. Linkage disequilibrium might explain the correlated functional status among segregating V segments, but an unknown experimental factor could not be ruled out. Some IMGT-functional V segments, including TRBV6-2 and TRBV6-3, could not be told apart with the 87-base-pair reads, so those segments were excluded. The presence/absence analyses assumed that sequencing depth was roughly uniform across donors, and that assumption may not be true. Compared with equally common non-associated chains, HLA-associated TCR beta chains in a later analysis were more clonally expanded and had lower generation probabilities. When HLA alleles, especially DR and DQ, strongly co-occurred, attributing TCR associations to individual alleles was difficult. According to a later genetic analysis, donors in an Asian-associated ancestry cluster had fewer N-insertions in productive TCRs than the approximately 690-donor mean. According to a later analysis, parvovirus B19, influenza, CMV and Epstein-Barr virus appeared linked to several top co-occurrence clusters. Because counts were too low, 15 to 20 rarely observed V segments, including chromosome 9 orphons, were excluded from the earlier analysis of some 540 of the donors. An association between a missense DCLRE1C variant and V-gene and J-gene trimming of TCR beta chains was found in a later genetic analysis and replicated in an independent cohort. A further reported finding was that TCR beta sequences accurately predicted the HLA-A and HLA-B alleles for most subjects in the first cohort. HLA typing was unavailable for some donors at each locus, so association tests used only the typed subset. In both the original and validation cohorts, the classifier was reported to diagnose cytomegalovirus status with high specificity and sensitivity. The cohort was sequenced for TCR beta chains only, and without alpha or paired-chain data the features that could be detected were limited. In vitro tests confirmed that three of the cytomegalovirus-associated TCR beta chains recognize cytomegalovirus antigens. Specific HLA alleles were associated with over 15,000 TCR beta sequences at a false discovery rate of 0.05 in a later analysis. In a later analysis, most CMV-associated TCR beta chains were found to appear HLA-restricted, with HLA associations seemingly driven largely by CMV exposure. The authors suggested that the approach could potentially be generalized to other disease states and immunological phenotypes. Most TCR sequences were observed very rarely across donors, whereas some public TCRs were present in many individuals.

A remark on this clone: Its cognate antigen has yet to be identified. No per-base quality is available; no much larger clone lies one base away.

Receptor libraries were prepared by the immunoSEQ multiplex PCR assay. A mixture of 60 forward primers for TCR Vbeta segments and 13 reverse primers for TCR Jbeta segments was used in the multiplex PCR. The CDR3 region of rearranged TCR beta genes was amplified from genomic DNA with a multiplex PCR assay. On the Illumina HiSeq System, the amplified TCR beta libraries were sequenced as 87-base-pair reads. The study's processing was this. Across the roughly 600 repertoires, a later analysis counted approximately 83 million unique TCR beta chains, 8.5 million to 12 million of which were shared by at least two donors. To remove PCR and sequencing errors, raw reads were error-corrected and collapsed into unique sequences using a nearest-neighbor algorithm that merged closely related sequences. To assign V, D and J gene segments, CDR3 sequences were aligned to IMGT reference sequences. Each retained sequence needed at least a six-nucleotide match to both a V gene segment and a J gene segment. A rearrangement was called productive if the CDR3 had no stop codons and remained in frame with V and J, and every other rearrangement was called non-productive. Following IMGT convention, CDR3 was defined as the stretch from the second conserved V-encoded cysteine up to the conserved J-encoded phenylalanine. The earlier analysis of 500 to 600 of the donors excluded sequences that lacked an unambiguous match to a single V gene segment. An earlier analysis of some 610 of the donors called V segments functional above 56.7% productive rearrangements and segregating when the between-donor standard deviation exceeded 5%. To diagnose cytomegalovirus status from the catalog of TCR beta chain sequences, a statistical classification framework was built. V and J gene assignment, in a later analysis, came from comparing TCR nucleotide sequences with IMGT/GENE-DB human TR gene sequences. A later analysis assigned CDR3 sequences and most-parsimonious VDJ recombination scenarios with the TCRdist pipeline. A later analysis defined each TCR beta chain by its CDR3 amino acid sequence plus V-gene family, and excluded reads lacking a unique V-gene family. As a way to deal with suspected cross-contamination and a sequencing artifact, a later analysis dropped more than 500 nucleotide sequences that were highly shared and had low generation probability. In a later analysis, a clonal expansion index was calculated for each public chain from normalized within-repertoire ranks of inferred template counts. A later analysis computed generation probabilities with a VDJ recombination model fitted to out-of-frame rearrangements, and checked the results against IGoR. Hypergeometric tests were used in a later analysis to score TCR-TCR, TCR-HLA and TCR-CMV co-occurrence, with a repertoire-size bias correction applied to the TCR pairs. To estimate false discovery rates, a later analysis permuted the HLA or CMV assignments 20 times. In a later analysis, co-occurring TCRs were grouped using DBSCAN, and TCRdist sequence similarity was added for clustering within HLA-allele-positive subsets. Repertoires with fewer than 30,000 or more than 120,000 public chains were left out of co-occurrence clustering, as were about 5 repertoires with anomalous nucleotide sharing. Imported from immuneACCESS, the table was reduced by TCRdb to in-frame sequences with V and J called. These copies leave out some clones; in studies compared against another copy, an unresolved V gene accounts for under half, and the cause of the remainder is not known. V and J calls and clone size are those listed in that table; D and trimming were worked out from the DNA. The sample records around 150,000 clones, more than 80% of which are singletons. The ten largest make up 1.9% of the sample.

The sample was PBMCs. The sequence was collected from a woman under 30 in good health and CMV-seronegative. The sequence is built from TRBV18 and TRBJ1-1, and the D gene may be TRBD1, 6 bases matching. Read as DNA, the sequence is TGTGCCAGCTCAATAGACAGGAGCACTGAAGCTTTCTTT. This is translated as CASSIDRSTEAFF.